The 26 T cell receptor beta chains presented below share a single source sample, sequenced in a study of chronic HIV infection and antiretroviral therapy. TCRdb reanalysed the 5' RACE reads using MiXCR and keeps one entry per CDR3 protein. The profile shows 40,000 to 50,000 distinct CDR3 sequences, 15% to 20% of them singletons. The source material was peripheral blood. These receptors were obtained from an adult who had HIV and had not received antiretroviral therapy, or was an uninfected healthy control (not recorded which).

The chain couples TRBV18 to TRBJ1-3; no reliable D call. Per germline, CDR1 KGHSH and CDR2 LQKENI. The CDR3 extends over 16 amino acids. V lost 6 bases to trimming and J lost 0 bases, with 15 bases between them. CDR3 nucleotides: TGTGCCAGCTCCCCCGGACTCAGCACCTCTGGAAACACCATATATTTT. Amino acid sequence: CASSPGLSTSGNTIYF.

This sequence joins TRBV14 and TRBJ1-6; D perhaps matches TRBD1 (5 bases). Germline CDR1 and CDR2: SGHDN and FVKESK. This CDR3 is built from 14 residues. V was trimmed by 3 bases and J by 10 bases, leaving 13 bases between them. CDR3 bases: TGTGCCAGCAGCCAGAAGGGGAGAGAGTCACCCCTCCACTTT. Translating it yields CASSQKGRESPLHF.

This clonotype was picked up a small number of times. The chain recombines TRBV4-1 with TRBJ1-1, with a possible D match to TRBD1 (6 bases). The CDR3 is made up of 13 amino acids. CDR1 is MGHRA and CDR2 is YSYEKL in the germline V gene. The germline V and J ends were trimmed by 6 bases and 5 bases, with 13 bases remaining between them. This CDR3 reads CASSRTGNTEAFF. Here the CDR3 DNA reads TGCGCCAGCAGTCGTACAGGGAATACTGAAGCTTTCTTT.

The J gene is TRBJ2-3, the V gene TRBV28, with D tentatively TRBD1 or TRBD2 (5 bases each). The CDR3 length is 14 residues. Per germline, CDR1 MDHEN and CDR2 SYDVKM. V was pared by 4 bases and J by 7 bases, with 15 bases between. In DNA, the CDR3 is TGTGCCAGCAGTTCCCCGAGGGGAGTAAATACGCAGTATTTT. Its translation: CASSSPRGVNTQYF.

V and J are TRBV28 and TRBJ2-1; D is uncertain. Germline CDR1 and CDR2: MDHEN and SYDVKM. The ends were cut back, 5 bases at V and 6 bases at J, with 11 bases in the middle. The CDR3 extends over 13 amino acids. The CDR3 reads CASSAVGRNEQFF. CDR3 DNA: TGTGCCAGCAGTGCCGTCGGCCGCAATGAGCAGTTCTTC.

This clonotype has more than one count but fewer than ten. The chain employs TRBV7-9 and TRBJ1-2; D not resolved. Germline CDR1 reads SEHNR; CDR2 reads FQNEAQ (reference sequence). Trimming stripped 5 bases from V and 0 bases from J, with 25 bases between. The CDR3 is 19 amino acids. The CDR3 reads CASSQFPLESALTNYGYTF. CDR3 bases: TGTGCCAGCAGCCAATTCCCTCTGGAGTCAGCCCTGACTAACTATGGCTACACCTTC.

This clonotype was recorded a few times. The chain carries TRBV20-1 and TRBJ2-7; D is uncertain. Trimming removed 5 bases at V and 0 bases at J, with 8 bases between. This CDR3 spans 12 amino acids. CDR1 DFQATT and CDR2 SNEGSKA come from the germline V gene (reference sequence). The CDR3 region has the DNA TGCAGTGCTTTTTATAGCTCCTACGAGCAGTACTTC. Protein: CSAFYSSYEQYF.

V is TRBV24-1 and J is TRBJ2-3; D is unclear. Per the germline V gene, CDR1 is KGHDR and CDR2 is SFDVKD. This CDR3 contains 12 residues. V was pared by 4 bases and J by 1 base, with 2 bases between. The CDR3 sequence: CATSDRTDTQYF. Here the CDR3 DNA reads TGTGCCACCAGTGACCGCACAGATACGCAGTATTTT.

V gene TRBV10-2 combines with J gene TRBJ2-5; D remains ambiguous. This CDR3 comprises 12 residues. Germline loops: CDR1 WSHSY, CDR2 SAAADI. Trimming cost V 4 bases and J 3 bases, with 6 bases left between them. CDR3 bases: TGCGCCAGCAGTGTTAGGGAAGAGACCCAGTACTTC. Its protein is CASSVREETQYF.

This clonotype was observed at least ten times. The genes are TRBV28 and TRBJ2-7; TRBD2 aligns across 10 bases. With 5 bases clipped from V and 7 bases from J, the junction kept 14 bases outside the gene matches. CDR3 length: 16 residues. CDR1 MDHEN and CDR2 SYDVKM come from the germline V gene. CDR3 in amino acids: CASSRPSSGRLEEQYF. The CDR3 bases are TGTGCCAGCAGTCGCCCTTCTAGCGGGAGACTAGAAGAGCAGTACTTC.

This clonotype came up a few times. The chain couples TRBV28 to TRBJ2-1, with 8 bases aligning to TRBD1. J was trimmed by 4 bases and V by 6 bases; bases with no gene match: 11. The germline V gene encodes CDR1 MDHEN and CDR2 SYDVKM. CDR3 size: 16 residues. CDR3 bases: TGTGCCAGCAGCTTAGGCAGGGGGCTAGGGTACAATGAGCAGTTCTTC. Its translation: CASSLGRGLGYNEQFF.

This clonotype was seen more than once but under ten times. The rearrangement links TRBV7-3 to TRBJ2-3; the D is unclear. Deletions cut 4 bases from V and 5 bases from J, with 13 bases between. In germline, CDR1 is SGHTA, CDR2 FQGTGA. The CDR3 covers 14 residues. CDR3 amino acids: CASSSRSIGDTQYF. As DNA, the CDR3 is TGTGCCAGCAGCTCCAGGTCGATTGGAGATACGCAGTATTTT.

This clonotype was recorded a few times. The gene calls are TRBV12-3 or TRBV12-4 and TRBJ2-3, with D perhaps TRBD1 (5 bases). The CDR3 is 14 residues long. Trimming left V 7 bases short and J 0 bases short, with 11 bases between. CDR3 DNA sequence: TGTGCCAGCACGCTCTGGGGCAGCACAGATACGCAGTATTTT. Its protein product is CASTLWGSTDTQYF.

This clonotype has more than one count but fewer than ten. CDR3 DNA sequence: TGTGCCAGCAGCTTACGGCTAGCGGGACCCTACGAGCAGTACTTC. It translates to CASSLRLAGPYEQYF. The chain employs TRBV11-2 and TRBJ2-7, with 9 bases matching TRBD2. Germline lookup yields CDR1 SGHAT and CDR2 FQNNGV. The J segment lost 2 bases and the V segment lost 2 bases, leaving 4 bases of the junction unmatched. There are 15 residues in the CDR3.

The chain couples TRBV3-1 to TRBJ2-7; D remains unclear. Germline values: CDR1 LGHDT, CDR2 YNNKEL (reference sequence). V was pared by 4 bases and J by 2 bases, with 12 bases between. This CDR3 comprises 14 residues. Here the CDR3 reads CASSPKAPTYEQYF. DNA of the CDR3: TGTGCCAGCAGCCCAAAAGCGCCTACCTACGAGCAGTACTTC.

This chain links TRBV7-9 with TRBJ1-5, with D hard to call. V lost 3 bases, J lost 2 bases, and 8 bases lay in between. Looked up from germline, CDR1 is SEHNR and CDR2 is FQNEAQ (reference sequence). This CDR3 comprises 14 residues. The CDR3 sequence: CASSLLRGNQPQHF. As DNA, the CDR3 is TGTGCCAGCAGCTTGCTTAGAGGCAATCAGCCCCAGCATTTT.

The sample holds a few counts of this clonotype. The chain uses TRBV2 and TRBJ2-1; 7 bases map to TRBD2. This CDR3 region has 14 residues. V was pared by 8 bases and J by 7 bases, with 11 bases of the junction left unmatched. From germline, CDR1 is SNHLY and CDR2 FYNNEI. CDR3 protein: CASGGGFRVNEQFF. As DNA, the CDR3 is TGTGCCAGCGGGGGGGGTTTTCGCGTGAATGAGCAGTTCTTC.

This chain connects TRBV6-5 to TRBJ1-6; D is possibly TRBD1 (6 bases). The germline CDR1 and CDR2 sequences are MNHEY and SVGAGI. Trimming stripped 5 bases from V and 12 bases from J, with 14 bases between. This CDR3 contains 13 residues. The CDR3 reads CASSQPQGQPLHF. CDR3 nucleotide sequence: TGTGCCAGCAGTCAACCACAGGGCCAACCCCTCCACTTT.

This clonotype has a single count. The chain carries TRBV5-1 and TRBJ1-1; 8 bases fit TRBD1. Germline CDR1 SGHRS, CDR2 YFSETQ. The ends lost 5 bases at V and 3 bases at J; junction bases unmatched: 6. CDR3 length equals 14 residues. This CDR3 is CASSPLQGDTEAFF. The CDR3 bases are TGCGCCAGCAGTCCATTACAGGGGGACACTGAAGCTTTCTTT.

The V gene is TRBV28, the J gene TRBJ2-1, with 8 bases identical to TRBD2. There are 17 residues in the CDR3. The V gene end was trimmed by 3 bases and the J gene end by 14 bases; junction bases not matched to a gene: 21. CDR1 is MDHEN and CDR2 is SYDVKM in the germline V gene. The CDR3 spells CASSFSPGRAGVPSEFF. DNA of the CDR3: TGTGCCAGCAGTTTCTCGCCGGGACGAGCGGGAGTCCCTTCGGAGTTCTTC.

The J gene is TRBJ1-1, the V gene TRBV6-6; no definite D call. The CDR3 consists of 15 residues. Trimming took off 7 bases at V and 11 bases at J, with 26 bases between the two ends. CDR1 and CDR2 (germline): MNHNY, SVGAGI (reference sequence). CDR3 amino acids: CASTLSNEVGRRAFF. The CDR3 DNA is TGTGCCAGCACCTTATCGAACGAAGTGGGCCGGAGGGCTTTCTTT.

The sample holds a few counts of this clonotype. The chain links TRBV3-1 to TRBJ1-3, with a weak D call TRBD1 (6 bases). The germline V gene encodes CDR1 LGHDT and CDR2 YNNKEL (reference sequence). Trimming removed 3 bases from V and 4 bases from J, with 13 bases in between. CDR3 length: 15 amino acids. Here the CDR3 DNA reads TGTGCCAGCAGCCAGGCCGGAGGGGGAGGAAACACCATATATTTT. Protein product: CASSQAGGGGNTIYF.

The CDR3 spells CASSSPVRDSSYNEQFF. The CDR3 DNA reads TGTGCCAGCAGCTCCCCCGTGCGGGACAGCTCCTACAATGAGCAGTTCTTC. V and J are TRBV11-2 and TRBJ2-1; weak D call: TRBD1 (7 bases). The V end lost 4 bases, the J end lost 0 bases, and 16 bases lay between the germline ends. The CDR3 runs 17 residues. CDR1 and CDR2 from the germline V gene are SGHAT and FQNNGV.

Only a few counts were recorded for this clonotype. V usage is TRBV4-1 and J usage is TRBJ2-1; possibly TRBD2 for D (6 bases). The V and J ends lost 0 bases and 3 bases respectively, with 12 bases between them. Per germline, CDR1 MGHRA and CDR2 YSYEKL. This CDR3 spans 16 amino acids. CDR3 coding DNA: TGCGCCAGCAGCCAAGAACCGCGCGGGGTCTACAATGAGCAGTTCTTC. The encoded protein is CASSQEPRGVYNEQFF.

The chain joins TRBV18 to TRBJ1-1, with TRBD1 identical over 8 bases. CDR1 is KGHSH, CDR2 LQKENI, per germline. The CDR3 is 16 amino acids. After removal of 3 bases from V and 6 bases from J, the junction contained 12 bases not matched to a gene. CDR3: CASSPYIGQGDPEAFF. In DNA form, the CDR3 reads TGTGCCAGCTCACCTTATATAGGACAGGGCGACCCTGAAGCTTTCTTT.

This clonotype was seen repeatedly, ten times or more. J is TRBJ2-7 and V is TRBV4-1; D not resolved. CDR1 is MGHRA, CDR2 YSYEKL, per germline. The CDR3 extends over 15 amino acids. V was cut by 2 bases and J by 0 bases, with 11 bases left in between. The CDR3 DNA follows: TGCGCCAGCAGCCAAATCCGGACGAGCTCCTACGAGCAGTACTTC. Amino acids: CASSQIRTSSYEQYF.